The clone carrying this TCR beta chain was counted many times. Its antigen is not known. This specimen belongs to a study of regulatory T cells in long-lasting Graves disease. Across the whole study: Less than 3 months of antithyroid drugs had been taken by newly diagnosed Graves' patients.

The length of the CDR3 is 12 residues. V was clipped by 4 bases and J by 5 bases, with 7 bases between them. Study conclusions and caveats: Whereas new patients shared 800 to 1,000 public clonotypes, persistent patients shared more, at approximately 2,500.

Time point denoted: newly diagnosed GD, antithyroid drugs for less than 3 months. From PBMCs, RNA was extracted and then used to make the TCR library. To make TCR beta libraries, researchers used iRepertoire HTBI primers and Arm-PCR of CDR3 regions. TCRdb itself ran the multiplex PCR reads through MiXCR, one entry per CDR3 protein. The table records fewer than 550,000 distinct CDR3 sequences, 15% to 20% of them present only once. This sample also appeared in a second study, on T cells in Graves' hyperthyroidism and ophthalmopathy. That publication notes: Thyroid ultrasound and orbital computed tomography, with clinical symptoms and serum thyroxine and TRAb, informed diagnoses.

The starting material was peripheral blood mononuclear cells (PBMCs), obtained at new diagnosis, from a patient treated with antithyroid drugs. The sequence was obtained from a woman aged 40 to 65 with Graves disease. This rearrangement joins TRBV12-3 or TRBV12-4 to TRBJ2-3; D is uncertain. In DNA form, the CDR3 reads TGTGCCAGCAGTTCGGCTGGAGATACGCAGTATTTT. It encodes CASSSAGDTQYF.